This T cell receptor (beta chain) was sequenced for a study of T cell repertoires in cytomegalovirus infection. Overall study: Public TCR beta signatures were indicative of both CMV infection and a matching HLA type.

TCRdb redid the calling of the reads with MiXCR, one entry per CDR3 protein. The table shows around 130,000 distinct CDR3 sequences, with approximately 8.8% occurring only once. Study observations and caveats: What dominated the ex vivo response were HLA-C-restricted CMV-specific TCR beta clonotypes. Cumulated frequencies of public TCR beta families served to identify carriers of CMV plus the relevant HLA.

The table lists this clonotype with many counts. What it binds is unknown. CDR3 length: 12 amino acids. V was clipped by 5 bases and J by 1 base, with 5 bases between them. Sequenced: PBMCs. The sequence came from a human donor in good health (CMV status not recorded). Some clones in this sample may be carry-over from other donors' samples. The V and J genes are TRBV12-3 or TRBV12-4 and TRBJ1-1; D is ambiguous. The DNA for the CDR3 is TGTGCCAGCAGTCAGAAGAACACTGAAGCTTTCTTT. It specifies CASSQKNTEAFF.